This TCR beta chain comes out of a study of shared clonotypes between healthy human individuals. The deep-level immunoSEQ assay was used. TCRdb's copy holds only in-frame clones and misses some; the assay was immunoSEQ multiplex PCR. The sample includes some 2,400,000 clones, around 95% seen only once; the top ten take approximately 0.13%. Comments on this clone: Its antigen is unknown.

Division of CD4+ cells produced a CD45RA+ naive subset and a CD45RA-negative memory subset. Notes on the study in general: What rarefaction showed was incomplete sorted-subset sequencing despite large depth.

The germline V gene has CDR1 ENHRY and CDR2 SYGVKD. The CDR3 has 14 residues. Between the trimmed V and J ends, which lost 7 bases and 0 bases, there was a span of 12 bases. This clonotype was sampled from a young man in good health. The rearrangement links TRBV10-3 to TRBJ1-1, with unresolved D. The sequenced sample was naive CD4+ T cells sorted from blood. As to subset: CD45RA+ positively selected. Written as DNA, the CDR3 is TGTGCCATCAAGAACGGGGATTTGAACACTGAAGCTTTCTTT. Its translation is CAIKNGDLNTEAFF.